This TCR beta chain was sequenced in a study of blood T cells in healthy people across ages. CDR3 length: 15 amino acids. Trimming cost V 6 bases and J 10 bases; bases outside gene matches: 9. Only a few counts were recorded for this clonotype. Its antigen is currently unknown. Whole-study findings and limits: More naive CD4+ cells and higher diversity were found in long-lived than in aged donors.

Sample-barcoded 5' priming and a J-beta primer mix drove a second PCR of 7 to 11 cycles. TCRdb itself ran the 5' RACE reads through MiXCR, one entry per CDR3 protein. This table holds approximately 850,000 distinct CDR3 sequences, about 62% found once. The chain combines TRBV12-3 or TRBV12-4 with TRBJ2-5; 15 bases fit TRBD2. The sequence derives from a man younger than 45 in good health. The sequenced sample consisted of blood. CDR3 in amino acids: CASSRTSGGGNIQYF. DNA of the CDR3: TGTGCCAGCAGCCGGACTAGCGGGGGGGGTAATATCCAGTACTTC.